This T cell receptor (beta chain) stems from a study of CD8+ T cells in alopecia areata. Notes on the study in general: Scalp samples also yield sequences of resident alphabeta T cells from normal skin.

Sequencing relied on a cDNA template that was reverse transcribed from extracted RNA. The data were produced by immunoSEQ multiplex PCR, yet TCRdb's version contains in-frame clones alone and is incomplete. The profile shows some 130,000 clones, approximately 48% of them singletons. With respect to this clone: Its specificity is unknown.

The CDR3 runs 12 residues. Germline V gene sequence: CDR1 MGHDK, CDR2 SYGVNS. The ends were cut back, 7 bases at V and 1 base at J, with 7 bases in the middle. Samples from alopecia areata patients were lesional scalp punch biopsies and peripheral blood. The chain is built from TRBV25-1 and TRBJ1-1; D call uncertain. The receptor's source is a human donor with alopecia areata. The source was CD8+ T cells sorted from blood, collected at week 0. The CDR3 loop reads CASKPTNTEAFF. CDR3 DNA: TGTGCCAGCAAGCCGACGAACACTGAAGCTTTCTTT.